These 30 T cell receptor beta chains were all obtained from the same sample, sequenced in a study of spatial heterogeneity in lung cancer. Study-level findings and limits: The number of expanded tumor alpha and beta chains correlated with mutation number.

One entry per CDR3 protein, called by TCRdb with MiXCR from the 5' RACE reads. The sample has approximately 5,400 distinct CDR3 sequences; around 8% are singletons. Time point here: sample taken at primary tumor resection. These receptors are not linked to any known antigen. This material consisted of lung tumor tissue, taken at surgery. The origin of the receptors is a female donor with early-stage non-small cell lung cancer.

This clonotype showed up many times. The CDR3 sequence is CAISAGLMGYEQYF. The DNA of the CDR3 is TGTGCCATCAGCGCGGGACTAATGGGATACGAGCAGTACTTC. The rearrangement uses TRBV10-3 and TRBJ2-7, with 7 bases that match TRBD2. CDR3 length: 14 residues. V shed 6 bases, J shed 4 bases, and the junction held 9 bases outside the gene matches. The germline V gene encodes CDR1 ENHRY and CDR2 SYGVKD.

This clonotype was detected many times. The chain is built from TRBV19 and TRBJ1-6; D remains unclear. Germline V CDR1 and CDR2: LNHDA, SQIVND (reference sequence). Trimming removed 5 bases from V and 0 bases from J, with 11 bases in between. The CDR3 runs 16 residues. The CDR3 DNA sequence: TGTGCCAGTAGTGCTTTCCTGAGCTCCTATAATTCACCCCTCCACTTT. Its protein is CASSAFLSSYNSPLHF. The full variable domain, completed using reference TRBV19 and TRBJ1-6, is DGGITQSPKYLFRKEGQNVTLSCEQNLNHDAMYWYRQDPGQGLRLIYYSQIVNDFQKGDIAEGYSVSREKKESFPLTVTSAQKNPTAFYLCASSAFLSSYNSPLHFGNGTRLTVT.

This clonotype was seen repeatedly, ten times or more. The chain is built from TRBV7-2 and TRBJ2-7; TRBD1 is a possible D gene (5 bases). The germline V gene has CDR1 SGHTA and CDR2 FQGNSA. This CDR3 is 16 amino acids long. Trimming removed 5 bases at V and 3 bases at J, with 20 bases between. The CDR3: CASSETVDSAFYEQYF. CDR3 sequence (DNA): TGTGCCAGCAGCGAAACGGTCGACAGTGCCTTCTACGAGCAGTACTTC.

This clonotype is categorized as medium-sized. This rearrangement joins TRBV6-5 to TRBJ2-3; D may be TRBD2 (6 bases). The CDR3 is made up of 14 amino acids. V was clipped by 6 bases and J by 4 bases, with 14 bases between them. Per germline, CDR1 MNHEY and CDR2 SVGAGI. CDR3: CASSPGVGADTQYF. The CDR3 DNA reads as TGTGCCAGCAGCCCGGGGGTCGGGGCAGATACGCAGTATTTT.

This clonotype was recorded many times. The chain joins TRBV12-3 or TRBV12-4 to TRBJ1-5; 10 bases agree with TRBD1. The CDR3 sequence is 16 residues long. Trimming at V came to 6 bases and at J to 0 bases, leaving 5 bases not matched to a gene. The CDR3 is CASSGTGDYSNQPQHF. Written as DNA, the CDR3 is TGTGCCAGCAGCGGGACAGGGGATTATAGCAATCAGCCCCAGCATTTT.

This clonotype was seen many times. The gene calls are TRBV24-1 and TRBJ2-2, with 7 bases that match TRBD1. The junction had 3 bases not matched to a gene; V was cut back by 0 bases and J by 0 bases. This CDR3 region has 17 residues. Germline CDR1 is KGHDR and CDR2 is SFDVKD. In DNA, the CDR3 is TGTGCCACCAGTGATTTGCGGCAGGGGGCGAACACCGGGGAGCTGTTTTTT. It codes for CATSDLRQGANTGELFF.

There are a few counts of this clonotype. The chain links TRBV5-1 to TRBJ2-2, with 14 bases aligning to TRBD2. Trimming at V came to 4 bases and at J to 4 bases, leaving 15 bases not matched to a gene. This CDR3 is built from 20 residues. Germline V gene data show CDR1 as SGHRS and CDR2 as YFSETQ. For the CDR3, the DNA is TGCGCCAGCAGCCCGGAGGGACTAGCGGGAGATAGAAAAGGCACCGGGGAGCTGTTTTTT. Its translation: CASSPEGLAGDRKGTGELFF.

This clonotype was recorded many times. Here the CDR3 reads CASSGRDKLNTEAFF. The CDR3 nucleotides are TGTGCCAGCAGCGGCCGGGACAAATTGAACACTGAAGCTTTCTTT. The gene calls are TRBV7-9 and TRBJ1-1; possibly TRBD1 for D (6 bases). The CDR3 has 15 amino acids. V gave up 5 bases and J gave up 0 bases, with 13 bases separating them. The germline V gene has CDR1 SEHNR and CDR2 FQNEAQ (reference sequence).

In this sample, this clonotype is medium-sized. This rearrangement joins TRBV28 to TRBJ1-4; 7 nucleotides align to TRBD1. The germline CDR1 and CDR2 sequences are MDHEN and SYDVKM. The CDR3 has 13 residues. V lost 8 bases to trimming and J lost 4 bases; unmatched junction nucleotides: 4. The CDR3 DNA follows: TGTGCCAGCCGGACAGGAATTAATGAAAAACTGTTTTTT. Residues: CASRTGINEKLFF.

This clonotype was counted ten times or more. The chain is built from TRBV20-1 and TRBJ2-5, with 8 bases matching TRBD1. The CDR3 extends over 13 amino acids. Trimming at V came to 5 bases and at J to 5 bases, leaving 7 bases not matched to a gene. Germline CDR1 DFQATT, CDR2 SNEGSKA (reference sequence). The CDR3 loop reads CSAEATGAETQYF. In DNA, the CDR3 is TGCAGTGCTGAAGCGACAGGGGCTGAGACCCAGTACTTC.

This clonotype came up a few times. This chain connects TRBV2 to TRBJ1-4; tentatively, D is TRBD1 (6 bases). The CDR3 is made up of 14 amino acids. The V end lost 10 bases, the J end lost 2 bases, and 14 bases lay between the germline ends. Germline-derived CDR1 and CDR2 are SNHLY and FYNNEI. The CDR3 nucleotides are TGTGCCACCTCGACAGGACCTACTAATGAAAAACTGTTTTTT. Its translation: CATSTGPTNEKLFF. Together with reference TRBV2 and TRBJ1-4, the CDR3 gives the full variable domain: EPEVTQTPSHQVTQMGQEVILRCVPISNHLYFYWYRQILGQKVEFLVSFYNNEISEKSEIFDDQFSVERPDGSNFTLKIRSTKLEDSAMYFCATSTGPTNEKLFFGSGTQLSVL.

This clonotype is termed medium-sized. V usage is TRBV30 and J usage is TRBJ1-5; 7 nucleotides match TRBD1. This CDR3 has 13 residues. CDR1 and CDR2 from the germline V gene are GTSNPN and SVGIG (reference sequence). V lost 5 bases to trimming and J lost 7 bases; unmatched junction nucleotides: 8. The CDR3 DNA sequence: TGTGCCTGGCAAGACAGGGAATGGCAGCCCCAGCATTTT. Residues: CAWQDREWQPQHF.

CDR3 protein: CASGDRSSRPQHF. For the CDR3, the DNA is TGTGCCAGCGGCGACAGATCCTCGCGGCCCCAGCATTTT. The genes are TRBV28 and TRBJ1-5, with D possibly TRBD1 on 5 matching bases. From germline, CDR1 is MDHEN and CDR2 SYDVKM. The ends were cut back, 8 bases at V and 9 bases at J, with 17 bases in the middle. This CDR3 contains 13 residues.

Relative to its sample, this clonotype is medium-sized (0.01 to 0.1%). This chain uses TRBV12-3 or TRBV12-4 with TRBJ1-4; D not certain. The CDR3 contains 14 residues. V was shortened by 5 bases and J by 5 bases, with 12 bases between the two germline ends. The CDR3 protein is CASSPGSRNEKLFF. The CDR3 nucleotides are TGTGCCAGCAGTCCTGGGAGTCGAAATGAAAAACTGTTTTTT.

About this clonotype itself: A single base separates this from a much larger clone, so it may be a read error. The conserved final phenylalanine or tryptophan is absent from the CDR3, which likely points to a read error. The DNA for the CDR3 is TGTGCCAGCAGTGGTAACTACGAGCAGTACTCC. Protein: CASSGNYEQYS. The rearrangement joins TRBV2 to TRBJ2-7; D is undetermined. Looked up from germline, CDR1 is SNHLY and CDR2 is FYNNEI. The CDR3 spans 11 residues. Trimming cost V 4 bases and J 3 bases, with 4 bases left between them.

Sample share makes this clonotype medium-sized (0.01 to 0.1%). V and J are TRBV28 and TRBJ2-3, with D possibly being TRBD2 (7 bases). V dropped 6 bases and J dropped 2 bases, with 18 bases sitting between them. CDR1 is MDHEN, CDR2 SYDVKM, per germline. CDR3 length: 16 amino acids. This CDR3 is CASSMIGGHVTDTQYF. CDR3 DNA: TGTGCCAGCAGCATGATCGGGGGGCATGTCACAGATACGCAGTATTTT.

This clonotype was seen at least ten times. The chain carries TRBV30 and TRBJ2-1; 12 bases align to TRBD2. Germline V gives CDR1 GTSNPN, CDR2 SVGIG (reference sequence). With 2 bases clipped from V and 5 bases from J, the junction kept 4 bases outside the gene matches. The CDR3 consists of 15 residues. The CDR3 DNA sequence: TGTGCCTGGAGTCCTCTAGCGGGGGGGGACAATGAGCAGTTCTTC. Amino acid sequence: CAWSPLAGGDNEQFF. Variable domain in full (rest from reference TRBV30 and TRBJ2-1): SQTIHQWPATLVQPVGSPLSLECTVEGTSNPNLYWYRQAAGRGLQLLFYSVGIGQISSEVPQNLSASRPQDRQFILSSKKLLLSDSGFYLCAWSPLAGGDNEQFFGPGTRLTVL.

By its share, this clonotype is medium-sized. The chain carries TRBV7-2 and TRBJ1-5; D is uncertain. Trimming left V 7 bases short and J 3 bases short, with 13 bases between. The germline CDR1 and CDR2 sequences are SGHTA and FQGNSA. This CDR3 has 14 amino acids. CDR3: CASNLGQYNQPQHF. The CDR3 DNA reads TGTGCCAGCAACCTAGGGCAGTACAATCAGCCCCAGCATTTT.

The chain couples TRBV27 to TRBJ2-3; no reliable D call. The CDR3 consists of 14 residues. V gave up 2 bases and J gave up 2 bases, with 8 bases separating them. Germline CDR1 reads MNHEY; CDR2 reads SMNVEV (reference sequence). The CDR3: CASSLRLLTDTQYF. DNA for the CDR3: TGTGCCAGCAGTTTAAGGCTTCTCACAGATACGCAGTATTTT.

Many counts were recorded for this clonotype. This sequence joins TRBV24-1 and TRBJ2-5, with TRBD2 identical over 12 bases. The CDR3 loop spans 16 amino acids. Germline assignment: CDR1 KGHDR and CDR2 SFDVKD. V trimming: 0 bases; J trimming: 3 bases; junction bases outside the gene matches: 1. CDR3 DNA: TGTGCCACCAGTGATTTGTCTAGCGGGAGGGAAGAGACCCAGTACTTC. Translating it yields CATSDLSSGREETQYF.

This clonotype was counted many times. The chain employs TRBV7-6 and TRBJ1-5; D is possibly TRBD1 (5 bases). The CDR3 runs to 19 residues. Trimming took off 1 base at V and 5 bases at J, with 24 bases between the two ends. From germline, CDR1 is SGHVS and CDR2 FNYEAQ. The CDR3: CASSLDGGITDGADQPQHF. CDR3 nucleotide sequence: TGTGCCAGCAGCTTAGATGGGGGGATTACAGACGGGGCCGATCAGCCCCAGCATTTT.

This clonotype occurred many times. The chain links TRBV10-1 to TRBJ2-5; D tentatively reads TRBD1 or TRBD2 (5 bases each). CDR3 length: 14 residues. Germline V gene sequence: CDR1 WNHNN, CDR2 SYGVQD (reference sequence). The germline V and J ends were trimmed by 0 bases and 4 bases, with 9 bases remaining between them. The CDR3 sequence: CASSESGDVETQYF. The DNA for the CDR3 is TGCGCCAGCAGTGAGTCAGGGGACGTAGAGACCCAGTACTTC.

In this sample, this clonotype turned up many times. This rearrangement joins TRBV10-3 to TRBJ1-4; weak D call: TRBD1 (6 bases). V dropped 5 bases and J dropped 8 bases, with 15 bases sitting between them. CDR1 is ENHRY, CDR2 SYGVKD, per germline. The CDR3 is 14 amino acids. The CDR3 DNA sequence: TGTGCCATCAGTCGACAGGAAAAAGGGGAAAAACTGTTTTTT. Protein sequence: CAISRQEKGEKLFF.

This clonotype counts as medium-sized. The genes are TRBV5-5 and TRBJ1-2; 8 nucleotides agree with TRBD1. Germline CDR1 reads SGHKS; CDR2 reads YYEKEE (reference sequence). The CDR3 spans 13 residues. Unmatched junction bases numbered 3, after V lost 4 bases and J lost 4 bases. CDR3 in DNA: TGTGCCAGCAGCCCGGGGACAGGCTATGGCTACACCTTC. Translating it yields CASSPGTGYGYTF.

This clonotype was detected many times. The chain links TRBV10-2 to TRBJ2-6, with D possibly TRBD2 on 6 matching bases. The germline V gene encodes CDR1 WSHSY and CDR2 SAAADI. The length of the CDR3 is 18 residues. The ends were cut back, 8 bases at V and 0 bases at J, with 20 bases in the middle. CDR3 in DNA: TGCGCCAGCTCCCGTGGAGGGATGGGGACCTCTGGGGCCAACGTCCTGACTTTC. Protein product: CASSRGGMGTSGANVLTF.

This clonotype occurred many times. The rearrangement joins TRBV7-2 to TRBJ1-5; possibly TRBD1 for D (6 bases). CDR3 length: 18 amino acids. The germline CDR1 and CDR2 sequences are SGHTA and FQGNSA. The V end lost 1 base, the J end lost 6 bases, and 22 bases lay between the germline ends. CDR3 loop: CASSLGLSGRGRSQPQHF. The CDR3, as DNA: TGTGCCAGCAGCTTAGGTTTGAGCGGCAGGGGTAGAAGTCAGCCCCAGCATTTT.

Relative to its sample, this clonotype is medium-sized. The CDR3 region is CSVGGIQSSGNTIYF. Written as DNA, the CDR3 is TGCAGCGTTGGCGGCATACAAAGCTCTGGAAACACCATATATTTT. J is TRBJ1-3 and V is TRBV29-1; unclear D gene. CDR3 size: 15 residues. The V end was cut by 4 bases, the J end by 0 bases, with 13 bases between. Per germline, CDR1 SQVTM and CDR2 ANQGSEA.

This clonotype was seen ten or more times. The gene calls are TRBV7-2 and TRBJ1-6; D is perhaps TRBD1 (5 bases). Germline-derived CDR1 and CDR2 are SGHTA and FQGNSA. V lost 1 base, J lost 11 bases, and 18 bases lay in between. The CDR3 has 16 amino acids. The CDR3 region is CASSLVGAQRPPPLHF. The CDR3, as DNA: TGTGCCAGCAGCTTAGTCGGGGCCCAAAGGCCTCCACCCCTCCACTTT. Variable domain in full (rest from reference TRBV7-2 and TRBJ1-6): GAGVSQSPSNKVTEKGKDVELRCDPISGHTALYWYRQSLGQGLEFLIYFQGNSAPDKSGLPSDRFSAERTGGSVSTLTIQRTQQEDSAVYLCASSLVGAQRPPPLHFGNGTRLTVT.

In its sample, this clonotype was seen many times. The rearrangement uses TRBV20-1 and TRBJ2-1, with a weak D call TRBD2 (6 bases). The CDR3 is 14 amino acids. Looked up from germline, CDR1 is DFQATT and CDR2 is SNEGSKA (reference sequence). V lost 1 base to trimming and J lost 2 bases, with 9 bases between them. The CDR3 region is CSARVASAYNEQFF. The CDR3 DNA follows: TGCAGTGCTAGAGTGGCTAGCGCCTACAATGAGCAGTTCTTC.

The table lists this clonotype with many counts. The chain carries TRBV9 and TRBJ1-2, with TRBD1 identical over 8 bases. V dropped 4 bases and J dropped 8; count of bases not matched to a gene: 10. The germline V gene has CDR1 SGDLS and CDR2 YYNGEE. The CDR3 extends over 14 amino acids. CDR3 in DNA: TGTGCCAGCAGCCGTCTGACAGGGGATCGGGGCTACACCTTC. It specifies CASSRLTGDRGYTF.